These 27 T cell receptor beta chains were sequenced from one sample in a study of T-cell reconstitution after alpha-beta-depleted transplantation in children listed by TCRdb under 2016. The library was built by means of PCR. The sample was run on an Illumina HiSeq 2500. To normalize quantification of the TCRbeta repertoire, the TCR libraries were built with molecular barcoding that relied on unique molecular identifiers. TCRdb reworked the public reads: Q25 trimming with fastp, MiXCR clone assembly, productive beta chains retained. Rows matching on CDR3 protein sequence are summarized as one entry with the most common DNA and genes. The sample yields about 400,000 distinct CDR3 sequences; about a fifth were counted once. Around 4% of the sample comes from the top ten. This specimen was PBMCs from the stem cell graft donor, taken from the stem cell graft. These TCRs come from a human donor who donated a stem cell graft to a child with acute myeloid leukemia.

This clonotype has a count of ten or more. The J gene is TRBJ2-7, the V gene TRBV27; D is possibly TRBD2 (5 bases). The CDR3 sequence is 13 residues long. The V and J ends lost 3 bases and 3 bases respectively, with 9 bases between them. Germline V CDR1 and CDR2: MNHEY, SMNVEV (reference sequence). The DNA for the CDR3 is TGTGCCAGCAGTTTCGGGGTTTACTACGAGCAGTACTTC. It codes for CASSFGVYYEQYF.

The rearrangement joins TRBV4-1 to TRBJ2-5, with 8 nucleotides matching TRBD1. J gave up 9 bases and V 4 bases, and 10 bases lay outside the gene matches. Germline CDR1 MGHRA, CDR2 YSYEKL. The CDR3 spans 14 residues. Written as DNA, the CDR3 is TGCGCCAGCAGCCCCTTGGGACAGGAGTTATCCCAGTACTTC. This encodes CASSPLGQELSQYF.

The chain employs TRBV18 and TRBJ2-5; 7 positions match TRBD1. Trimming at V came to 2 bases and at J to 5 bases, leaving 8 bases not matched to a gene. Germline CDR1 is KGHSH and CDR2 is LQKENI. This CDR3 is built from 15 residues. DNA for the CDR3: TGTGCCAGCTCACCAGAGAAGGGGGCCTGGGAGACCCAGTACTTC. Amino acid sequence: CASSPEKGAWETQYF.

The chain employs TRBV4-1 and TRBJ1-6; D is uncertain. CDR1 MGHRA and CDR2 YSYEKL come from the germline V gene. Deletions cut 0 bases from V and 9 bases from J, with 3 bases between. The CDR3 contains 12 residues. The CDR3 nucleotides read TGCGCCAGCAGCCAAGATTTTTCACCCCTCCACTTT. Its protein is CASSQDFSPLHF.

The V and J genes are TRBV6-2 or TRBV6-3 and TRBJ2-7; TRBD1 agrees at 7 bases. Germline lookup yields CDR1 MNHEY and CDR2 SVGEGT. J gave up 6 bases and V 6 bases, and 8 bases lay outside the gene matches. There are 13 residues in the CDR3. DNA for the CDR3: TGTGCCAGCAGCATGAGACAGGGCTCCGAGCAGTACTTC. Translating gives CASSMRQGSEQYF.

The CDR3 spells CSVVSVGGSLAEQFF. The DNA of the CDR3 is TGCAGCGTTGTAAGTGTTGGCGGGAGTTTGGCTGAGCAGTTCTTC. The chain employs TRBV29-1 and TRBJ2-1; 7 bases are a match to TRBD2. The germline CDR1 and CDR2 sequences are SQVTM and ANQGSEA. Losses at the gene ends were 4 bases for V and 9 bases for J; bases not matched to a gene: 15. There are 15 residues in the CDR3.

This clonotype showed up just a few times. V usage is TRBV20-1 and J usage is TRBJ1-2; TRBD1 aligns across 9 bases. V was pared by 4 bases and J by 6 bases, with 6 bases of the junction left unmatched. CDR3 length equals 13 residues. Germline V gives CDR1 DFQATT, CDR2 SNEGSKA (reference sequence). The CDR3 nucleotides are TGCAGTGCTACCAGACAGGGGGAGAATGGCTACACCTTC. Protein: CSATRQGENGYTF.

This clonotype was seen only a few times. V gene TRBV9 combines with J gene TRBJ2-3; D might be TRBD1 (5 bases). Germline assignment: CDR1 SGDLS and CDR2 YYNGEE. The V and J ends lost 0 bases and 2 bases respectively, with 10 bases between them. The CDR3 is 15 amino acids. CDR3 nucleotides: TGTGCCAGCAGCGTAGGGGCAGGGAACACAGATACGCAGTATTTT. Translated: CASSVGAGNTDTQYF.

This clonotype has just a few counts. V gene TRBV7-8 combines with J gene TRBJ2-6, with 8 bases fitting TRBD1. Germline V gene lookup returns CDR1 SGHVS and CDR2 FQNEAQ. The junction had 4 bases not matched to a gene; V was cut back by 3 bases and J by 0 bases. The CDR3 contains 17 residues. CDR3 protein: CASSLDRASSGANVLTF. CDR3 bases: TGTGCCAGCAGCTTGGACAGGGCTAGCTCTGGGGCCAACGTCCTGACTTTC.

The chain carries TRBV28 and TRBJ2-1; D is unclear. CDR1 MDHEN and CDR2 SYDVKM come from the germline V gene. The length of the CDR3 is 12 residues. The germline V and J ends were trimmed by 7 bases and 3 bases, with 7 bases remaining between them. The CDR3 protein is CASNLLYNEQFF. For the CDR3, the DNA is TGTGCCAGCAACCTTCTCTACAATGAGCAGTTCTTC.

The chain couples TRBV7-9 to TRBJ2-4; D gene ambiguous. Trimming left V 3 bases short and J 3 bases short, with 9 bases between. Germline V CDR1 and CDR2: SEHNR, FQNEAQ (reference sequence). This CDR3 contains 14 residues. Here the CDR3 reads CASSFGTNKNIQYF. The DNA of the CDR3 is TGTGCCAGCAGCTTTGGCACAAACAAAAACATTCAGTACTTC.

This clonotype came up a few times. The chain links TRBV27 to TRBJ2-5; tentative D call: TRBD1 (6 bases). The CDR3 spans 14 residues. Trimming took 4 bases from V and 4 from J, leaving 13 bases between them. Germline V lookup: CDR1 MNHEY, CDR2 SMNVEV (reference sequence). CDR3 DNA sequence: TGTGCCAGCAGTTGGACAGCAGGGCGAGAGACCCAGTACTTC. Amino acid sequence: CASSWTAGRETQYF.

This rearrangement joins TRBV20-1 to TRBJ2-1, with no clear D. Germline CDR1 reads DFQATT; CDR2 reads SNEGSKA (reference sequence). V lost 2 bases, J lost 5 bases, and 16 bases lay in between. The CDR3 is made up of 15 amino acids. CDR3 residues: CSARLGNIDDNEQFF. The DNA of the CDR3 is TGCAGTGCTAGATTAGGGAACATCGACGACAATGAGCAGTTCTTC.

CDR3 sequence reads: CSARPGALSGNTIYF. The CDR3 DNA reads as TGCAGTGCTAGACCAGGGGCCCTCTCTGGAAACACCATATATTTT. This sequence joins TRBV20-1 and TRBJ1-3; maybe TRBD1 (6 bases). The CDR3 loop spans 15 amino acids. The V gene's germline CDR1 is DFQATT and CDR2 SNEGSKA (reference sequence). V was clipped by 2 bases and J by 0 bases, with 11 bases between them.

In its sample, this clonotype was seen many times. V usage is TRBV24-1 and J usage is TRBJ1-1; 11 nucleotides align to TRBD1. The germline V gene has CDR1 KGHDR and CDR2 SFDVKD. The J segment lost 6 bases and the V segment lost 4 bases, leaving 0 bases of the junction unmatched. This CDR3 has 13 amino acids. The CDR3 sequence is CATSEGQGAEAFF. Here the CDR3 DNA reads TGTGCCACCAGTGAGGGACAGGGGGCTGAAGCTTTCTTT.

This clonotype showed up just a few times. The CDR3, as DNA: TGTGCCAGCTCACCAGGCACTAGCGGGACGTACAATGAGCAGTTCTTC. Translating it yields CASSPGTSGTYNEQFF. This chain connects TRBV18 to TRBJ2-1; the match to TRBD2 covers 10 bases. This CDR3 is built from 16 residues. Per the germline V gene, CDR1 is KGHSH and CDR2 is LQKENI. V trimming: 2 bases; J trimming: 4 bases; junction bases outside the gene matches: 5. The full variable domain, with the rest looked up from reference TRBV18 and TRBJ2-1, is NAGVMQNPRHLVRRRGQEARLRCSPMKGHSHVYWYRQLPEEGLKFMVYLQKENIIDESGMPKERFSAEFPKEGPSILRIQQVVRGDSAAYFCASSPGTSGTYNEQFFGPGTRLTVL.

This clonotype was counted between two and nine times. CDR3: CASSLPGHAYEQYF. In DNA form, the CDR3 reads TGTGCCAGCAGTTTGCCCGGACATGCCTACGAGCAGTACTTC. J is TRBJ2-7 and V is TRBV12-3 or TRBV12-4, with D perhaps matching TRBD1 (5 bases). Deletions cut 3 bases from V and 2 bases from J, with 11 bases between. CDR3 size: 14 residues.

This clonotype was counted between two and nine times. The chain is built from TRBV27 and TRBJ2-6; no clear D gene. The germline V and J ends were trimmed by 5 bases and 0 bases, with 17 bases remaining between them. CDR1 is MNHEY and CDR2 is SMNVEV in the germline V gene (reference sequence). CDR3 length: 18 residues. CDR3 in amino acids: CASSPYIGPTSGANVLTF. Written as DNA, the CDR3 is TGTGCCAGCAGTCCCTACATCGGACCGACCTCTGGGGCCAACGTCCTGACTTTC.

This clonotype was picked up a small number of times. The chain recombines TRBV27 with TRBJ2-5, with TRBD2 matching over 9 bases. The CDR3 is 15 residues long. Trimming removed 3 bases from V and 4 bases from J; junction bases left unmatched: 6. The germline V gene has CDR1 MNHEY and CDR2 SMNVEV (reference sequence). As DNA, the CDR3 is TGTGCCAGCAGTTTCATTAGCGGGAGAGGAGAGACCCAGTACTTC. It encodes CASSFISGRGETQYF.

The table lists this clonotype with a few counts. The chain links TRBV12-3 or TRBV12-4 to TRBJ2-2; D might be TRBD1 (7 bases). Between the trimmed V and J ends, which lost 5 bases and 6 bases, there was a span of 10 bases. CDR3 length: 13 residues. CDR3 coding DNA: TGTGCCAGCAGTACCAGGGGGGCCGGGGAGCTGTTTTTT. It specifies CASSTRGAGELFF.

This clonotype was seen many times. The V call is TRBV5-1, the J call TRBJ2-1; maybe TRBD2 (7 bases). The CDR3 totals 15 residues. Germline CDR1 reads SGHRS; CDR2 reads YFSETQ. Trimming removed 7 bases from V and 0 bases from J, with 14 bases in between. CDR3 sequence: CASGAGDISYNEQFF. The CDR3 bases are TGCGCCAGCGGGGCGGGGGACATCTCCTACAATGAGCAGTTCTTC.

This clonotype appeared many times. The chain joins TRBV20-1 to TRBJ2-3; D is unresolved. V was cut by 5 bases and J by 1 base, with 13 bases left in between. This CDR3 is 14 amino acids long. Germline lookup yields CDR1 DFQATT and CDR2 SNEGSKA (reference sequence). The CDR3 spells CSALTSGGTDTQYF. DNA of the CDR3: TGCAGTGCTCTTACCAGTGGGGGCACAGATACGCAGTATTTT.

As regards this clonotype: A much more abundant neighbour one base away suggests this may be a read error. V gene TRBV20-1 combines with J gene TRBJ2-7, with 10 bases identical to TRBD2. Germline-derived CDR1 and CDR2 are DFQATT and SNEGSKA (reference sequence). J gave up 2 bases and V 5 bases, and 3 bases lay outside the gene matches. The CDR3 is made up of 13 amino acids. The CDR3 spells CSAGTSVPYEQYF. The CDR3 bases are TGCAGTGCTGGGACTAGCGTACCCTACGAGCAGTACTTC.

At least ten counts were recorded for this clonotype. V usage is TRBV29-1 and J usage is TRBJ2-7, with D uncertain. This CDR3 comprises 13 residues. Germline V lookup: CDR1 SQVTM, CDR2 ANQGSEA. Trimming cost V 3 bases and J 0 bases, with 9 bases left between them. This CDR3 is CSVEAENSYEQYF. In DNA, the CDR3 is TGCAGCGTTGAGGCTGAGAACTCCTACGAGCAGTACTTC.

This clonotype was seen many times. DNA of the CDR3: TGCAGCGTTGAAACGTCGGCGGGCTACGAGCAGTACTTC. Protein: CSVETSAGYEQYF. The chain employs TRBV29-1 and TRBJ2-7, with D tentatively TRBD2 (5 bases). The CDR3 has 13 residues. V lost 2 bases to trimming and J lost 3 bases, with 11 bases between them. Germline lookup yields CDR1 SQVTM and CDR2 ANQGSEA.

This clonotype came up a few times. The chain combines TRBV16 with TRBJ2-3; D gene uncertain. V lost 6 bases to trimming and J lost 3 bases, with 13 bases between them. In germline, CDR1 is KGHSY, CDR2 FQNENV. The CDR3 spans 14 residues. DNA for the CDR3: TGTGCCAGCAGTCTCACCCCCATAACAGATACGCAGTATTTT. Its protein product is CASSLTPITDTQYF. Combining the CDR3 with reference TRBV16 and TRBJ2-3 gives the whole variable domain GEEVAQTPKHLVRGEGQKAKLYCAPIKGHSYVFWYQQVLKNEFKFLISFQNENVFDETGMPKERFSAKCLPNSPCSLEIQATKLEDSAVYFCASSLTPITDTQYFGPGTRLTVL.

This clonotype was recorded many times. The V and J genes are TRBV20-1 and TRBJ2-7, with 9 bases identical to TRBD1. The V segment lost 6 bases and the J segment 5 bases; nucleotides outside the gene matches: 11. Germline V lookup: CDR1 DFQATT, CDR2 SNEGSKA (reference sequence). This CDR3 is 14 amino acids long. The CDR3 sequence: CSAHTGTGINEQYF. The CDR3 bases are TGCAGTGCGCACACCGGGACAGGGATCAACGAGCAGTACTTC.